The 19 T cell receptor beta chains reported below all come from one sample, sequenced in a study of cytomegalovirus exposure and HLA in healthy donors. Primers included in the PCR were 60 Vbeta and 13 Jbeta primers. Using immunoSEQ multiplex PCR, the repertoire was profiled, and TCRdb retains in-frame clones only, with some absent. The top ten hold roughly 4% of the sample, which has about 140,000 clones, approximately 80% seen once. The sequenced material came from PBMCs. The receptors were sampled from a woman aged 40 to 49 in good health and CMV-seropositive.

The chain is built from TRBV2 and TRBJ2-7, with 9 bases fitting TRBD1. V was clipped by 3 bases and J by 4 bases; unmatched bases: 4. The CDR3 loop spans 14 amino acids. CDR1 and CDR2 (germline): SNHLY, FYNNEI. The CDR3 is CASSDGTGPYEQYF. CDR3 DNA: TGTGCCAGCAGTGATGGGACAGGGCCTTACGAGCAGTACTTC.

The V and J genes are TRBV28 and TRBJ1-4, with D perhaps matching TRBD1 (5 bases). Trimming removed 7 bases from V and 10 bases from J, with 25 bases in between. This CDR3 is 16 amino acids long. The germline V gene encodes CDR1 MDHEN and CDR2 SYDVKM. The CDR3 region has the DNA TGTGCCAGCACCCCTCCTGGGGAATTGATTAGGGGAAAACTGTTTTTT. It encodes CASTPPGELIRGKLFF.

This chain connects TRBV7-9 to TRBJ2-5; TRBD2 matches at 9 bases. Germline V gene lookup returns CDR1 SEHNR and CDR2 FQNEAQ (reference sequence). The junction had 8 bases not matched to a gene; V was cut back by 1 base and J by 5 bases. The CDR3 extends over 16 amino acids. CDR3 sequence: CASSLVAGAGRETQYF. The DNA of the CDR3 is TGTGCCAGCAGCTTAGTAGCGGGGGCTGGCCGGGAGACCCAGTACTTC. Together with reference TRBV7-9 and TRBJ2-5, the CDR3 gives the full variable domain: DTGVSQNPRHKITKRGQNVTFRCDPISEHNRLYWYRQTLGQGPEFLTYFQNEAQLEKSRLLSDRFSAERPKGSFSTLEIQRTEQGDSAMYLCASSLVAGAGRETQYFGPGTRLLVL.

The CDR3 bases are TGTGCCAGCAGCCAAGAAATCGGACAGACTGGAAACACCATATATTTT. Its protein product is CASSQEIGQTGNTIYF. V usage is TRBV4-2 and J usage is TRBJ1-3, with a possible D match to TRBD1 (6 bases). The CDR3 length is 16 residues. V lost 0 bases, J lost 2 bases, and 11 bases lay in between. The V gene's germline CDR1 is LGHNA and CDR2 YNFKEQ.

This clone was detected only a few times. The rearrangement uses TRBV6-5 and TRBJ1-2, with D possibly being TRBD1 (5 bases). In germline, CDR1 is MNHEY, CDR2 SVGAGI. The CDR3 has 14 residues. The V and J ends lost 0 bases and 4 bases respectively, with 9 bases between them. This CDR3 reads CASSYSQGVYGYTF. The CDR3 nucleotides read TGTGCCAGCAGTTACTCGCAGGGTGTCTATGGCTACACCTTC.

The chain links TRBV7-2 to TRBJ2-3, with TRBD1 matching 7 bases. This CDR3 is 13 amino acids long. J gave up 6 bases and V 5 bases, and 5 bases lay outside the gene matches. Per germline, CDR1 SGHTA and CDR2 FQGNSA. In nucleotides, the CDR3 is TGTGCCAGCAGCCCGGGACAGTGGGATACGCAGTATTTT. It specifies CASSPGQWDTQYF.

The sample holds a few counts of this clone. This chain uses TRBV7-9 with TRBJ1-1; the D gene is possibly TRBD1 (6 bases). Trimming took 5 bases from V and 0 from J, leaving 13 bases between them. Germline CDR1 is SEHNR and CDR2 is FQNEAQ (reference sequence). The CDR3 loop spans 15 amino acids. The CDR3 DNA reads TGTGCCAGCAGCCCCCGGGGACACCTGAACACTGAAGCTTTCTTT. It specifies CASSPRGHLNTEAFF.

The chain uses TRBV9 and TRBJ1-5; D gene unclear. The germline gives CDR1 SGDLS, CDR2 YYNGEE. V gave up 2 bases and J gave up 5 bases, with 14 bases separating them. The CDR3 has 15 residues. This CDR3 reads CASSVLPLVDQPQHF. Written as DNA, the CDR3 is TGTGCCAGCAGCGTTCTACCTCTGGTGGATCAGCCCCAGCATTTT.

The rearrangement links TRBV30 to TRBJ1-2, with 7 bases matching TRBD1. This CDR3 is built from 12 residues. Germline lookup yields CDR1 GTSNPN and CDR2 SVGIG (reference sequence). V lost 5 bases to trimming and J lost 4 bases; unmatched junction nucleotides: 4. The DNA for the CDR3 is TGTGCCTGGGAGACAGGGTCCTATGGCTACACCTTC. This encodes CAWETGSYGYTF.

The CDR3 DNA reads as TGTGCCAGCAGCTTACTAGCGGGGGACGGGGTTGAGCAGTTCTTC. This gives the protein CASSLLAGDGVEQFF. The rearrangement uses TRBV11-1 and TRBJ2-1; 10 bases align to TRBD2. There are 15 residues in the CDR3. Germline assignment: CDR1 SGHAT and CDR2 FQDESV (reference sequence). With 2 bases clipped from V and 9 bases from J, the junction kept 7 bases outside the gene matches.

The chain is built from TRBV2 and TRBJ2-2, with 9 bases aligning to TRBD2. Germline loops: CDR1 SNHLY, CDR2 FYNNEI. Germline trimming cut 5 bases from V and 4 bases from J; bases unmatched to any gene: 8. The CDR3 sequence is 16 residues long. In DNA form, the CDR3 reads TGTGCCAGCAGTTACAGCGGGGGGATCGGCACCGGGGAGCTGTTTTTT. Encoded protein: CASSYSGGIGTGELFF.

V and J are TRBV4-2 and TRBJ2-1; the match to TRBD2 covers 15 bases. V lost 0 bases and J lost 0; bases outside the gene matches: 6. Germline lookup yields CDR1 LGHNA and CDR2 YNFKEQ. The CDR3 is made up of 20 amino acids. CDR3 bases: TGTGCCAGCAGCCAAGACGGACTAGCGGGGGGGCCTCACTCCTACAATGAGCAGTTCTTC. Translation gives CASSQDGLAGGPHSYNEQFF.

The rearrangement links TRBV27 to TRBJ1-1; D is unresolved. Trimming shortened V by 2 bases and J by 4 bases, and 8 bases separated the two germline ends. Germline-derived CDR1 and CDR2 are MNHEY and SMNVEV (reference sequence). The CDR3 is 13 amino acids. DNA of the CDR3: TGTGCCAGCAGTTTAAGGCGGCCCACTGAAGCTTTCTTT. Protein product: CASSLRRPTEAFF.

V is TRBV2 and J is TRBJ2-2; D possibly corresponds to TRBD1 (5 bases). Trimming took 4 bases from V and 7 from J, leaving 16 bases between them. The CDR3 is 15 residues long. The V gene's germline CDR1 is SNHLY and CDR2 FYNNEI. The CDR3 protein is CASSVSGKSVGELFF. As DNA, the CDR3 is TGTGCCAGCAGTGTCTCAGGGAAGTCGGTCGGGGAGCTGTTTTTT.

As for this clone: An end of the junction does not agree with germline; a read error may underlie this. The rearrangement uses TRBV7-7 and TRBJ2-5; no clear D gene. In germline, CDR1 is SSHAT, CDR2 FNYEAQ (reference sequence). The CDR3 is made up of 13 amino acids. CDR3 amino acids: CASSLDRQETQYF. CDR3 in DNA: TGTGCTAGCAGCCTAGATAGACAAGAGACCCAGTACTTC.

In regard to this clone: Mismatch with germline at one junction end may stem from a read error. V and J are TRBV5-5 and TRBJ1-1, with D perhaps matching TRBD1 (6 bases). Germline V gene data show CDR1 as SGHKS and CDR2 as YYEKEE (reference sequence). The CDR3 is made up of 16 amino acids. The CDR3 coding sequence is TGTGCCGGCAGCTTGGCCGGTACAGGGATGAACACTGAAGCTTTCTTT. It codes for CAGSLAGTGMNTEAFF.

The chain uses TRBV5-1 and TRBJ1-1; 7 bases agree with TRBD1. The length of the CDR3 is 11 residues. Germline loops: CDR1 SGHRS, CDR2 YFSETQ. J was trimmed by 6 bases and V by 8 bases; bases with no gene match: 4. CDR3 residues: CASNRGAEAFF. In DNA, the CDR3 is TGCGCCAGTAACAGGGGCGCTGAAGCTTTCTTT.

The V gene is TRBV7-9, the J gene TRBJ2-1; D is uncertain. Trimming removed 0 bases from V and 8 bases from J, with 17 bases in between. The CDR3 contains 16 residues. Germline-derived CDR1 and CDR2 are SEHNR and FQNEAQ (reference sequence). The CDR3, as DNA: TGTGCCAGCAGCTTAGCCCCTCTGAAGAACAACGATGAGCAGTTCTTC. Protein sequence: CASSLAPLKNNDEQFF.

The chain recombines TRBV4-3 with TRBJ2-2; TRBD1 matches 7 bases. The CDR3 is 18 amino acids. Trimming took 5 bases from V and 2 from J; bases not matched to a gene: 14. Germline V gene data show CDR1 as LGHNA and CDR2 as YSLEER. CDR3 in DNA: TGCGCCAGCAGCTCAAGTCTAGGACAGGCCTCTAACACCGGGGAGCTGTTTTTT. It translates to CASSSSLGQASNTGELFF.